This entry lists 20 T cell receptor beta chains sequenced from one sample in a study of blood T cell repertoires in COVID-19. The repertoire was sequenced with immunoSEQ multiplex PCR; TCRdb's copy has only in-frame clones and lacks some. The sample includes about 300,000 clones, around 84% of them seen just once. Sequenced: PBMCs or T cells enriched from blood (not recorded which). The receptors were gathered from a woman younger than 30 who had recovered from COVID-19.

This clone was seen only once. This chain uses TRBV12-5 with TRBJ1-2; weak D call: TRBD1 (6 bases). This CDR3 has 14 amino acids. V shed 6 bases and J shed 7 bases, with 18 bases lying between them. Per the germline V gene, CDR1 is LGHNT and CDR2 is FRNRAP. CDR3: CASGHPTGLGGYTF. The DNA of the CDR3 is TGTGCTAGTGGCCACCCTACAGGGCTGGGTGGCTACACCTTC.

The CDR3 region is CASSVMAGDTEAFF. In DNA, the CDR3 is TGTGCCAGCAGCGTAATGGCAGGGGACACTGAAGCTTTCTTT. The genes are TRBV9 and TRBJ1-1; a weak D match, TRBD1 (6 bases). This CDR3 spans 14 amino acids. V lost 1 base and J 3 bases, leaving 10 bases between the germline ends. Looked up from germline, CDR1 is SGDLS and CDR2 is YYNGEE.

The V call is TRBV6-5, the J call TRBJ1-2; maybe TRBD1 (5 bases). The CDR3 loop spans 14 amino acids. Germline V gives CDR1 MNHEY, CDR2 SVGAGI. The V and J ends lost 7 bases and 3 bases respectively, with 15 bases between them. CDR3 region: CASTGRDSYYGYTF. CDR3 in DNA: TGTGCCAGCACCGGAAGGGACTCCTACTATGGCTACACCTTC.

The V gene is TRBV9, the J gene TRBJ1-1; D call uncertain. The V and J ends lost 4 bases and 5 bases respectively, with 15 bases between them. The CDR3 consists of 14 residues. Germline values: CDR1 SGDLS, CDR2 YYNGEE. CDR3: CASSYRRGKTEAFF. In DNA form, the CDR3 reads TGTGCCAGCAGCTACAGACGGGGAAAAACTGAAGCTTTCTTT. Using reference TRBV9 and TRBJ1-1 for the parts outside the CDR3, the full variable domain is DSGVTQTPKHLITATGQRVTLRCSPRSGDLSVYWYQQSLDQGLQFLIQYYNGEERAKGNILERFSAQQFPDLHSELNLSSLELGDSALYFCASSYRRGKTEAFFGQGTRLTVV.

This CDR3 is CASITSGESAYEQYF. The CDR3 region has the DNA TGTGCCAGCATCACTTCGGGGGAGTCTGCCTACGAGCAGTACTTC. The chain uses TRBV7-9 and TRBJ2-7; possibly TRBD2 for D (6 bases). Germline V CDR1 and CDR2: SEHNR, FQNEAQ (reference sequence). This CDR3 is 15 amino acids long. V lost 7 bases and J lost 2, with 18 bases in between.

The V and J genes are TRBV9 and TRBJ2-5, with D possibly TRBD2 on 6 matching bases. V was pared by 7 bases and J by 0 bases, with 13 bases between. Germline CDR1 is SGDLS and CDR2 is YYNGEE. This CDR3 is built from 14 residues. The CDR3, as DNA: TGTGCCAGCTCGCGGAGGGGCAACCAAGAGACCCAGTACTTC. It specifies CASSRRGNQETQYF.

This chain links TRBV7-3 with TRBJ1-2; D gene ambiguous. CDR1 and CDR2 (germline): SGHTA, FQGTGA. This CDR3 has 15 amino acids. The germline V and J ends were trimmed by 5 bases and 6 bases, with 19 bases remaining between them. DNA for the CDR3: TGTGCCAGCAGCCGCACCCCCCCGGGATCTGATGGCTACACCTTC. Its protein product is CASSRTPPGSDGYTF.

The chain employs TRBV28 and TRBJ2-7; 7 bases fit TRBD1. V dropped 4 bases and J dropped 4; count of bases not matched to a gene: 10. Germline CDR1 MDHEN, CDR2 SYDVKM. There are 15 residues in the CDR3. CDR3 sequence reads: CASSSVGGPVYEQYF. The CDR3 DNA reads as TGTGCCAGCAGTTCGGTAGGGGGCCCTGTTTACGAGCAGTACTTC. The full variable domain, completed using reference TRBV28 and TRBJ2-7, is DVKVTQSSRYLVKRTGEKVFLECVQDMDHENMFWYRQDPGLGLRLIYFSYDVKMKEKGDIPEGYSVSREKKERFSLILESASTNQTSMYLCASSSVGGPVYEQYFGPGTRLTVT.

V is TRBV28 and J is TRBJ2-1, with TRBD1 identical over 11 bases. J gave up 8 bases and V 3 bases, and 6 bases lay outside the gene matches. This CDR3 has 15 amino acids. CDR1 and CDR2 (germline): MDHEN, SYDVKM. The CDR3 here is CASSFRTGGIDEQFF. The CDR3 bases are TGTGCCAGCAGTTTTCGGACAGGGGGCATCGATGAGCAGTTCTTC.

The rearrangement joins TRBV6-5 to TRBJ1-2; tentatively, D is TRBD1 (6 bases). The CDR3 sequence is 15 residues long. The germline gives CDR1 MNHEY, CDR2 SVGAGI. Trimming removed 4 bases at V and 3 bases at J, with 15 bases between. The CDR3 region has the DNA TGTGCCAGCAGTTCCAAACAGGGTCAGGACTATGGCTACACCTTC. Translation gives CASSSKQGQDYGYTF.

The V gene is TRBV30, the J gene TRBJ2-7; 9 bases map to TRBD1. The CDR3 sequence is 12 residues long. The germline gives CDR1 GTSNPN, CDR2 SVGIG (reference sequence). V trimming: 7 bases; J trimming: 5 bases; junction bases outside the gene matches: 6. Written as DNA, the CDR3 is TGTGCCTTCCGGGACAGGGAGAACGAGCAGTACTTC. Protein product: CAFRDRENEQYF. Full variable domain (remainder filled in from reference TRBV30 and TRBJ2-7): SQTIHQWPATLVQPVGSPLSLECTVEGTSNPNLYWYRQAAGRGLQLLFYSVGIGQISSEVPQNLSASRPQDRQFILSSKKLLLSDSGFYLCAFRDRENEQYFGPGTRLTVT.

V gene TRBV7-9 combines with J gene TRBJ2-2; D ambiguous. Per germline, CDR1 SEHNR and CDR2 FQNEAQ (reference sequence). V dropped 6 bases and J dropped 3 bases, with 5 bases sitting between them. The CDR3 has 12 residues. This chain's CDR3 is CASRSDTGELFF. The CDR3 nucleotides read TGTGCCAGCAGATCTGACACCGGGGAGCTGTTTTTT.

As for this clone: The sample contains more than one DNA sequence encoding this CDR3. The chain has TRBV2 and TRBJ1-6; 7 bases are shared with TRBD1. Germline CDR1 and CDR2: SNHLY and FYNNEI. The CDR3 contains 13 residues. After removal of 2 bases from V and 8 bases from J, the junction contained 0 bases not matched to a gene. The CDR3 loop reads CASSETGDSPLHF. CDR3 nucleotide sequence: TGTGCCAGCAGTGAAACAGGGGATTCACCCCTCCACTTT.

The CDR3 coding sequence is TGTGCCAGCAGTCCCCAACTCACAGATACGCAGTATTTT. It specifies CASSPQLTDTQYF. The V and J genes are TRBV6-5 and TRBJ2-3; D is undetermined. Germline CDR1 MNHEY, CDR2 SVGAGI. The V gene lost 5 bases and the J gene lost 2 bases, with 8 bases spanning the gap. The CDR3 runs to 13 residues.

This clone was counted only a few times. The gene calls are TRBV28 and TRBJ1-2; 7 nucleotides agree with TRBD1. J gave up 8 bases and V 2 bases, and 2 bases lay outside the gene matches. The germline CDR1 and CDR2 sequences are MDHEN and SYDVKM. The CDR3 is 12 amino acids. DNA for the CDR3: TGTGCCAGCAGTTTAACAGGGGAAGGCTACACCTTC. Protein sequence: CASSLTGEGYTF.

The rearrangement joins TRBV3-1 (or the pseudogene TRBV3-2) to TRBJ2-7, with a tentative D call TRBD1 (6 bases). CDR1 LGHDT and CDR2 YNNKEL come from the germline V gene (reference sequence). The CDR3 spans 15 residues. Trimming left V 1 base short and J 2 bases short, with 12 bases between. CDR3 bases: TGTGCCAGCAGCCAAGGGGGGCGAAATGCCTACGAGCAGTACTTC. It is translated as CASSQGGRNAYEQYF.

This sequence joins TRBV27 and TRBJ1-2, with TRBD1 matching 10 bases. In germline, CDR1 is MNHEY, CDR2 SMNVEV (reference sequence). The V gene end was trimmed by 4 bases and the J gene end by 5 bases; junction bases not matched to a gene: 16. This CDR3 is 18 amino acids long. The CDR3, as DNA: TGTGCCAGCAGTTCGACAGGGGGCATGCGGATTTTGGGATATGGCTACACCTTC. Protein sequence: CASSSTGGMRILGYGYTF.

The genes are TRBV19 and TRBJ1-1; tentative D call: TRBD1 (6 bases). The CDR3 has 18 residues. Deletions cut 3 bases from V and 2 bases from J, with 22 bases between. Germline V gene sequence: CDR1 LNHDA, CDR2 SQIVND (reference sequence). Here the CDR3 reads CASSISQGSETRNTEAFF. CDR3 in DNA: TGTGCCAGTAGTATTTCACAGGGAAGCGAAACACGAAACACTGAAGCTTTCTTT.

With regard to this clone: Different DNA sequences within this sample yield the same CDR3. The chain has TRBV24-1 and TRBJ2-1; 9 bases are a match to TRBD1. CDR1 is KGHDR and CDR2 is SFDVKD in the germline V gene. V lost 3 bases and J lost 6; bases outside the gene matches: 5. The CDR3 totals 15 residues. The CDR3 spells CATSDLQGAGNEQFF. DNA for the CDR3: TGTGCCACCAGTGATCTACAGGGGGCTGGCAATGAGCAGTTCTTC.

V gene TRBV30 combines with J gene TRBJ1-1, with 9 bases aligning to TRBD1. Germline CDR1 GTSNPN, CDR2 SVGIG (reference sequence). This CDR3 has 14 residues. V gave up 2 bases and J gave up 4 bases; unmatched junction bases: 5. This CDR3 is CAWSLGQGLTEAFF. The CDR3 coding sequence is TGTGCCTGGAGTCTCGGACAGGGGCTCACTGAAGCTTTCTTT.